The 32 T cell receptor beta chains below were found in one sample sequenced in a study of breast tumors, draining lymph nodes, adjacent tissues (TCRdb year 2016). Lymph node samples were obtained from the axillary draining lymph nodes of breast cancer patients. Library generation was performed with multiplex PCR. The data were produced on an Illumina HiSeq 2000. The public reads were reanalyzed by TCRdb: fastp trimming at Q25, MiXCR alignment, in-frame beta chains only. Records with the same CDR3 protein are collapsed into one entry carrying the most frequent genes and DNA. Present in this sample are around 230,000 distinct CDR3 sequences, less than 35% of which were seen just once. Together, the top ten hold 3% to 4.5% of the sample. The sequenced sample was axillary lymph node tissue. These TCRs come from a female donor with breast cancer. Some clones in this sample may be carry-over from other donors' samples.

The chain carries TRBV11-2 and TRBJ2-3; the match to TRBD2 covers 12 bases. CDR1 is SGHAT, CDR2 FQNNGV, per germline. Trimming cost V 0 bases and J 6 bases; bases outside gene matches: 4. The CDR3 spans 16 residues. This chain's CDR3 is CASSLELAGGRDTQYF. The CDR3 nucleotides read TGTGCCAGCAGCTTAGAACTAGCGGGGGGCAGGGATACGCAGTATTTT.

This clonotype was seen many times. This may come from a read error, since a much larger clone is one base off. The chain links TRBV7-9 to TRBJ1-6; no clear D. The CDR3 consists of 14 residues. Germline CDR1 reads SEHNR; CDR2 reads FQNEAQ (reference sequence). V was pared by 1 base and J by 9 bases, with 10 bases between. The CDR3 coding sequence is TGTGCCAGCAGCTTAGATACCTCTGGTTCACCCCTCCACTTT. Amino acids: CASSLDTSGSPLHF. The entire variable domain, with the rest obtained from reference TRBV7-9 and TRBJ1-6, is as follows: DTGVSQNPRHKITKRGQNVTFRCDPISEHNRLYWYRQTLGQGPEFLTYFQNEAQLEKSRLLSDRFSAERPKGSFSTLEIQRTEQGDSAMYLCASSLDTSGSPLHFGNGTRLTVT.

This clonotype showed up just a few times. A read error may account for a junction end that differs from germline. V and J are TRBV5-1 and TRBJ2-3; D not resolved. The CDR3 length is 12 residues. The germline gives CDR1 SGHRS, CDR2 YFSETQ. The CDR3 DNA follows: TGCGCCAGCAGCTTGGCTGGAGATACGCACTATTTT. Residues: CASSLAGDTHYF.

This chain uses TRBV7-2 with TRBJ2-7; TRBD1 agrees at 8 bases. The germline gives CDR1 SGHTA, CDR2 FQGNSA. With 8 bases clipped from V and 0 bases from J, the junction kept 9 bases outside the gene matches. The CDR3 spans 15 residues. The CDR3 reads CASGKNRGDSYEQYF. CDR3 bases: TGTGCCAGCGGCAAAAACAGGGGGGACTCCTACGAGCAGTACTTC. Based on the CDR3 plus reference TRBV7-2 and TRBJ2-7, the full variable domain is GAGVSQSPSNKVTEKGKDVELRCDPISGHTALYWYRQSLGQGLEFLIYFQGNSAPDKSGLPSDRFSAERTGGSVSTLTIQRTQQEDSAVYLCASGKNRGDSYEQYFGPGTRLTVT.

This chain joins TRBV3-1 and TRBJ1-6; D remains ambiguous. V shed 8 bases and J shed 0 bases, with 11 bases lying between them. The CDR3 is 15 residues long. The germline V gene encodes CDR1 LGHDT and CDR2 YNNKEL (reference sequence). The CDR3 loop reads CASAWASSYNSPLHF. The CDR3 DNA reads as TGTGCCAGCGCCTGGGCGAGCTCCTATAATTCACCCCTCCACTTT.

J is TRBJ1-4 and V is TRBV11-3, with D perhaps matching TRBD1 (6 bases). The germline V gene encodes CDR1 SGHNT and CDR2 YENEEA. The CDR3 is 16 amino acids. The ends were cut back, 8 bases at V and 5 bases at J, with 21 bases in the middle. CDR3 residues: CASGGQGTRPNEKLFF. The CDR3 DNA reads as TGTGCCAGCGGGGGCCAGGGGACGAGGCCAAATGAAAAACTGTTTTTT.

A single count supports this clonotype. The chain combines TRBV12-3 or TRBV12-4 with TRBJ1-2; 12 bases fit TRBD1. This CDR3 region has 16 residues. The V segment lost 6 bases and the J segment 1 base; nucleotides outside the gene matches: 6. The CDR3 region is CASSRDRGRRNYGYTF. In DNA, the CDR3 is TGTGCCAGCAGCAGGGACAGGGGGCGTCGTAACTATGGCTACACCTTC.

This clonotype came up a few times. CDR3: CASSHGSGFYGYTF. The CDR3 DNA follows: TGTGCCAGCAGTCACGGTTCGGGGTTCTATGGCTACACCTTC. V and J are TRBV6-5 and TRBJ1-2; no reliable D call. Trimming shortened V by 5 bases and J by 4 bases, and 14 bases separated the two germline ends. CDR1 and CDR2 from the germline V gene are MNHEY and SVGAGI. The CDR3 has 14 residues.

For this clonotype: The junction departs from germline at one end; a sequencing error may be responsible. The chain has TRBV5-1 and TRBJ1-2; the D is unclear. The CDR3 covers 13 residues. The germline V gene encodes CDR1 SGHRS and CDR2 YFSETQ. CDR3 amino acids: CASNLRSDYGYTF. Here the CDR3 DNA reads TGTGCCAGCAACCTAAGAAGTGACTATGGCTACACCTTC.

This clonotype was detected ten times or more. This sequence joins TRBV5-4 and TRBJ1-6; TRBD1 matches at 12 bases. J lost 5 bases, V lost 4 bases, and 4 bases had no gene match. This CDR3 is 16 amino acids long. Germline V lookup: CDR1 SGHNT, CDR2 YYREEE (reference sequence). CDR3 coding DNA: TGTGCCAGCAGCCGCCGGGACAGGGGGCATAATTCACCCCTCCACTTT. It encodes CASSRRDRGHNSPLHF.

V and J are TRBV7-9 and TRBJ2-7, with 8 positions matching TRBD1. Germline V lookup: CDR1 SEHNR, CDR2 FQNEAQ (reference sequence). V gave up 4 bases and J gave up 2 bases; unmatched junction bases: 13. This CDR3 comprises 17 residues. CDR3 region: CASSSRPSTGVAYEQYF. CDR3 bases: TGTGCCAGCAGCTCCCGCCCCTCGACAGGGGTTGCCTACGAGCAGTACTTC.

The chain has TRBV3-1 and TRBJ2-1, with TRBD2 identical over 8 bases. The CDR3 contains 15 residues. The V gene's germline CDR1 is LGHDT and CDR2 YNNKEL (reference sequence). V gave up 4 bases and J gave up 4 bases; unmatched junction bases: 6. The CDR3 here is CASSRSGGAYNEQFF. The DNA of the CDR3 is TGTGCCAGCAGCCGGAGCGGGGGCGCTTACAATGAGCAGTTCTTC.

This clonotype has more than one count but fewer than ten. It may be a read error: a sequence one base away is much more abundant. Here the CDR3 reads CASSFGAGVEKLFF. CDR3 in DNA: TGCGCCAGCAGCTTTGGGGCAGGGGTTGAAAAACTGTTTTTT. J is TRBJ1-4 and V is TRBV5-1; tentatively, D is TRBD1 (6 bases). The germline V and J ends were trimmed by 2 bases and 7 bases, with 12 bases remaining between them. This CDR3 contains 14 residues. Germline V lookup: CDR1 SGHRS, CDR2 YFSETQ.

The chain links TRBV10-1 to TRBJ2-7; 8 bases agree with TRBD2. CDR1 is WNHNN and CDR2 is SYGVQD in the germline V gene (reference sequence). Losses at the gene ends were 3 bases for V and 5 bases for J; bases not matched to a gene: 6. The CDR3 length is 14 residues. The CDR3 sequence is CASSEAGVSHEQYF. In DNA form, the CDR3 reads TGCGCCAGCAGTGAAGCGGGAGTCAGCCACGAGCAGTACTTC.

This clonotype was observed at least ten times. This chain joins TRBV12-3 or TRBV12-4 and TRBJ2-7; TRBD2 agrees at 11 bases. V shed 3 bases, J shed 6 bases, and the junction held 10 bases outside the gene matches. The CDR3 is 16 residues long. CDR3 sequence reads: CASSFVFRLAGSEQYF. The CDR3 nucleotides are TGTGCCAGCAGTTTTGTGTTTCGACTAGCGGGATCCGAGCAGTACTTC.

In its sample, this clonotype was seen many times. The genes are TRBV19 and TRBJ2-7, with D maybe TRBD1 (5 bases). The germline V and J ends were trimmed by 4 bases and 6 bases, with 13 bases remaining between them. The V gene's germline CDR1 is LNHDA and CDR2 SQIVND (reference sequence). This CDR3 is 13 amino acids long. CDR3 sequence: CASSTYPDSEQYF. CDR3 DNA sequence: TGTGCCAGTAGTACCTACCCTGACAGCGAGCAGTACTTC.

Concerning this clonotype: The conserved closing phenylalanine or tryptophan is absent in this CDR3, likely reflecting a read error. The DNA is omitted, as the CDR3 cannot be located on it reliably, and the CDR3 follows TCRdb's listing. This rearrangement joins TRBV10-3 to TRBJ2-7; TRBD1 is the table's D call and was not checked against the DNA. CDR1 is ENHRY and CDR2 is SYGVKD in the germline V gene. The CDR3 contains 15 residues when both ends are counted. The CDR3 protein is CAIGNRDRGASGAVL.

This clonotype has only a few counts. Possible read error: a much larger clone is one base away. J is TRBJ2-5 and V is TRBV7-9; D is ambiguous. The germline V gene has CDR1 SEHNR and CDR2 FQNEAQ (reference sequence). This CDR3 has 15 amino acids. CDR3 in amino acids: CASSLAQAVQETQHF. CDR3 bases: TGTGCCAGCAGCTTAGCGCAGGCAGTCCAAGAGACCCAGCACTTC.

This clonotype was seen many times. This chain links TRBV2 with TRBJ1-4; 11 bases align to TRBD1. The ends lost 6 bases at V and 4 bases at J; junction bases unmatched: 7. Germline loops: CDR1 SNHLY, CDR2 FYNNEI. CDR3 size: 16 residues. Written as DNA, the CDR3 is TGTGCCAGCAGCGCCGGGACAGGGGGAGGTAATGAAAAACTGTTTTTT. Protein: CASSAGTGGGNEKLFF.

This clonotype was counted many times. The chain couples TRBV20-1 to TRBJ1-2; D unresolved. CDR3 length equals 14 residues. V lost 6 bases, J lost 4 bases, and 18 bases lay in between. Germline lookup yields CDR1 DFQATT and CDR2 SNEGSKA (reference sequence). CDR3 in DNA: TGCAGTGCATTGAGGACGGTACTAGGCTATGGCTACACCTTC. Its protein is CSALRTVLGYGYTF.

This clonotype appeared many times. The J gene is TRBJ2-2, the V gene TRBV14, with 7 bases lining up with TRBD1. Germline CDR1 SGHDN, CDR2 FVKESK. Trimming cost V 4 bases and J 4 bases; bases outside gene matches: 6. The CDR3 has 15 residues. CDR3 in DNA: TGTGCCAGCAGCCCACCGGGACAGACCACCGGGGAGCTGTTTTTT. It encodes CASSPPGQTTGELFF.

In this sample, this clonotype turned up a few times. CDR3 region: CASSPMDSSNEKLFF. DNA for the CDR3: TGTGCCAGCAGCCCCATGGACAGTAGTAATGAAAAACTGTTTTTT. This chain links TRBV5-6 with TRBJ1-4; TRBD1 is a possible D gene (6 bases). Germline assignment: CDR1 SGHDT and CDR2 YYEEEE. The CDR3 contains 15 residues. Between the trimmed V and J ends, which lost 4 bases and 4 bases, there was a span of 14 bases.

This clonotype was detected ten times or more. The CDR3 sequence: CASSYRDSSYEQYF. The CDR3 DNA is TGCGCCAGCAGCTACCGGGACAGCTCCTACGAGCAGTACTTC. This chain links TRBV4-1 with TRBJ2-7; 7 bases match TRBD1. J lost 0 bases, V lost 5 bases, and 4 bases had no gene match. The germline V gene encodes CDR1 MGHRA and CDR2 YSYEKL. This CDR3 comprises 14 residues.

This clonotype has more than one count but fewer than ten. Possible read error: a much larger clone is one base away. The V and J genes are TRBV24-1 and TRBJ1-5, with D uncertain. There are 12 residues in the CDR3. Germline CDR1 and CDR2: KGHDR and SFDVKD. This chain's CDR3 is CAASDGGQPQHF. DNA for the CDR3: TGTGCCGCCAGTGATGGTGGTCAGCCCCAGCATTTT.

This clonotype was recorded a few times. This rearrangement joins TRBV6-4 to TRBJ2-3, with TRBD2 identical over 11 bases. CDR3 length equals 14 residues. Losses at the gene ends were 6 bases for V and 5 bases for J; bases not matched to a gene: 4. Looked up from germline, CDR1 is MRHNA and CDR2 is SNTAGT. CDR3 DNA sequence: TGTGCCAGCAGGAAAGGACTAGCGGGAGATACGCAGTATTTT. This encodes CASRKGLAGDTQYF.

This clonotype was counted ten times or more. V gene TRBV10-1 combines with J gene TRBJ2-3, with TRBD2 matching over 10 bases. Germline trimming cut 3 bases from V and 5 bases from J; bases unmatched to any gene: 8. Germline CDR1 and CDR2: WNHNN and SYGVQD (reference sequence). CDR3 size: 16 residues. The CDR3 DNA reads as TGCGCCAGCAGTGAATCAAGCGGGGGGGCCATAGATACGCAGTATTTT. Its protein product is CASSESSGGAIDTQYF.

The chain couples TRBV19 to TRBJ1-1; no clear D. CDR3 length: 15 residues. Trimming removed 3 bases at V and 1 base at J, with 12 bases between. CDR1 is LNHDA, CDR2 SQIVND, per germline (reference sequence). The CDR3 region is CASSIWKITNTEAFF. The CDR3 region has the DNA TGTGCCAGTAGTATTTGGAAGATTACGAACACTGAAGCTTTCTTT.

The chain joins TRBV12-3 or TRBV12-4 to TRBJ1-5, with TRBD1 identical over 10 bases. The CDR3 extends over 15 amino acids. The V and J ends lost 5 bases and 0 bases, in that order; junction bases with no gene match: 1. CDR3 region: CASSRTGGSNQPQHF. In DNA form, the CDR3 reads TGTGCCAGCAGTCGGACAGGGGGTAGCAATCAGCCCCAGCATTTT.

V gene TRBV25-1 combines with J gene TRBJ1-2; 8 nucleotides agree with TRBD1. The CDR3 extends over 16 amino acids. Germline-derived CDR1 and CDR2 are MGHDK and SYGVNS. The V and J ends lost 4 bases and 5 bases, in that order; junction bases with no gene match: 12. CDR3 DNA sequence: TGTGCCAGCAGTGCTAGGGAGGGCAGGGGGCTATATGGCTACACCTTC. This gives the protein CASSAREGRGLYGYTF.

This clonotype occurred many times. The chain has TRBV19 and TRBJ2-2, with D perhaps matching TRBD2 (6 bases). Germline V gives CDR1 LNHDA, CDR2 SQIVND (reference sequence). The V end was cut by 3 bases, the J end by 5 bases, with 10 bases between. The CDR3 totals 14 residues. The CDR3 reads CASSIPGGTGELFF. CDR3 bases: TGTGCCAGTAGTATCCCTGGGGGGACCGGGGAGCTGTTTTTT.

This clonotype was detected ten times or more. The gene calls are TRBV6-1 and TRBJ1-5; 7 nucleotides line up with TRBD1. The V and J ends lost 7 bases and 2 bases, in that order; junction bases with no gene match: 8. This CDR3 is built from 15 residues. CDR1 is MNHNS, CDR2 SASEGT, per germline. The CDR3 here is CASTGTVDGNQPQHF. The CDR3 region has the DNA TGTGCCAGCACCGGGACAGTCGACGGCAATCAGCCCCAGCATTTT.

This clonotype was seen at least ten times. This chain links TRBV28 with TRBJ1-2, with D possibly TRBD1 on 5 matching bases. Germline V gives CDR1 MDHEN, CDR2 SYDVKM. V lost 5 bases and J 7 bases, leaving 14 bases between the germline ends. This CDR3 spans 13 amino acids. CDR3 amino acids: CASSDEPGLGYTF. For the CDR3, the DNA is TGTGCCAGCAGTGATGAACCGGGACTTGGCTACACCTTC.